The 32 T cell receptor beta chains presented below share a single source sample, sequenced in a study of T cells in localized non-small cell lung cancer. Repertoires were generated with immunoSEQ multiplex PCR, while TCRdb's copy carries only in-frame clones and drops some. Of under 150,000 clones in the sample, more than 80% were seen once. The material was peripheral blood, obtained before any cancer treatment. The receptors were gathered from a female donor at least 60 years old with stage I lung adenocarcinoma.

This rearrangement joins TRBV28 to TRBJ1-5; D not certain. Germline values: CDR1 MDHEN, CDR2 SYDVKM. With 2 bases removed from V and 6 bases from J, the gap between germline ends came to 11 bases. CDR3 length: 14 amino acids. DNA of the CDR3: TGTGCCAGCAGTTTAAAAGGAATGGTTCAGCCCCAGCATTTT. This translates into CASSLKGMVQPQHF. The full variable domain, in which reference TRBV28 and TRBJ1-5 provide the parts outside the CDR3, is DVKVTQSSRYLVKRTGEKVFLECVQDMDHENMFWYRQDPGLGLRLIYFSYDVKMKEKGDIPEGYSVSREKKERFSLILESASTNQTSMYLCASSLKGMVQPQHFGDGTRLSIL.

V usage is TRBV7-2 and J usage is TRBJ2-1; 9 bases match TRBD2. CDR1 is SGHTA, CDR2 FQGNSA, per germline. This CDR3 region has 15 residues. V was pared by 7 bases and J by 5 bases, with 9 bases of the junction left unmatched. CDR3 DNA: TGTGCCAGCACCGTGTACCTAGCGGGAAACAATGAGCAGTTCTTC. This gives the protein CASTVYLAGNNEQFF.

The rearrangement uses TRBV5-4 and TRBJ2-1; D remains ambiguous. CDR1 is SGHNT, CDR2 YYREEE, per germline (reference sequence). Deletions cut 4 bases from V and 9 bases from J, with 11 bases between. The length of the CDR3 is 12 residues. CDR3 DNA sequence: TGTGCCAGCAGCCCTGGCGGCGTTGAGCAGTTCTTC. Translation gives CASSPGGVEQFF.

The chain is built from TRBV11-2 and TRBJ2-2; 7 nucleotides agree with TRBD2. V lost 1 base and J lost 7; bases outside the gene matches: 3. The CDR3 covers 14 residues. CDR1 is SGHAT, CDR2 FQNNGV, per germline. The chain's CDR3 is CASSLVAGRGELFF. The CDR3 coding sequence is TGTGCCAGCAGCTTAGTAGCGGGTCGCGGGGAGCTGTTTTTT.

This clone was detected only once. Other DNA sequences in this sample translate to the same CDR3. This chain joins TRBV9 and TRBJ1-3; D is ambiguous. Trimming removed 0 bases from V and 0 bases from J, with 1 base in between. This CDR3 contains 13 residues. Germline CDR1 SGDLS, CDR2 YYNGEE. The CDR3 loop reads CASSVDSGNTIYF. The CDR3 nucleotides are TGTGCCAGCAGCGTAGACTCTGGAAACACCATATATTTT.

About this clone itself: Other DNA sequences in the sample encode the same CDR3. CDR3 sequence: CASSLAGGLYEQYF. The CDR3 DNA reads TGCGCCAGCAGCTTGGCCGGGGGGCTGTACGAGCAGTACTTC. The V call is TRBV5-1, the J call TRBJ2-7; a possible D gene is TRBD2 (7 bases). This CDR3 is built from 14 residues. Trimming left V 0 bases short and J 4 bases short, with 11 bases between. From germline, CDR1 is SGHRS and CDR2 YFSETQ. Full variable domain (rest looked up from reference TRBV5-1 and TRBJ2-7): KAGVTQTPRYLIKTRGQQVTLSCSPISGHRSVSWYQQTPGQGLQFLFEYFSETQRNKGNFPGRFSGRQFSNSRSEMNVSTLELGDSALYLCASSLAGGLYEQYFGPGTRLTVT.

The genes are TRBV5-5 and TRBJ2-3; possibly TRBD1 for D (6 bases). Between the trimmed V and J ends, which lost 1 base and 6 bases, there was a span of 12 bases. Germline CDR1 reads SGHKS; CDR2 reads YYEKEE (reference sequence). The CDR3 length is 14 residues. CDR3 sequence reads: CASSLIGTRDTQYF. CDR3 bases: TGTGCCAGCAGCTTGATTGGGACACGGGATACGCAGTATTTT.

The rearrangement joins TRBV11-3 to TRBJ1-1, with D perhaps matching TRBD1 (6 bases). The CDR3 runs to 13 residues. The germline gives CDR1 SGHNT, CDR2 YENEEA. Trimming removed 6 bases from V and 8 bases from J, with 16 bases in between. The CDR3 is CASSQTGISEAFF. Here the CDR3 DNA reads TGTGCCAGCAGTCAAACAGGGATATCCGAAGCTTTCTTT.

The rearrangement links TRBV2 to TRBJ1-6; D is unresolved. Trimming cost V 1 base and J 0 bases, with 10 bases left between them. The germline CDR1 and CDR2 sequences are SNHLY and FYNNEI. CDR3 length: 17 amino acids. Written as DNA, the CDR3 is TGTGCCAGCAGTGAAGACCCGGGGTTCTCCTATAATTCACCCCTCCACTTT. Translated, it gives CASSEDPGFSYNSPLHF.

CDR3: CASSLILAGGPIDTQYF. CDR3 sequence (DNA): TGTGCCAGCAGCTTAATTCTAGCGGGAGGGCCTATAGATACGCAGTATTTT. The chain employs TRBV7-8 and TRBJ2-3; TRBD2 agrees at 12 bases. Trimming at V came to 2 bases and at J to 5 bases, leaving 8 bases not matched to a gene. The CDR3 totals 17 residues. The germline V gene has CDR1 SGHVS and CDR2 FQNEAQ.

The chain couples TRBV27 to TRBJ2-7; D ambiguous. The CDR3 has 11 residues. Trimming cost V 7 bases and J 4 bases, with 8 bases left between them. Germline CDR1 and CDR2: MNHEY and SMNVEV (reference sequence). The CDR3 is CASTRVYEQYF. The CDR3 DNA sequence: TGTGCCAGCACCCGGGTGTACGAGCAGTACTTC.

V and J are TRBV7-8 and TRBJ2-7; no clear D gene. The germline V gene encodes CDR1 SGHVS and CDR2 FQNEAQ. CDR3 size: 14 residues. V lost 0 bases and J 4 bases, leaving 10 bases between the germline ends. CDR3 in amino acids: CASSLAAARYEQYF. For the CDR3, the DNA is TGTGCCAGCAGCTTAGCGGCCGCCAGATACGAGCAGTACTTC. Full variable domain (missing parts from reference TRBV7-8 and TRBJ2-7): GAGVSQSPRYKVAKRGQDVALRCDPISGHVSLFWYQQALGQGPEFLTYFQNEAQLDKSGLPSDRFFAERPEGSVSTLKIQRTQQEDSAVYLCASSLAAARYEQYFGPGTRLTVT.

The V call is TRBV5-5, the J call TRBJ2-7, with 14 positions matching TRBD2. The J segment lost 2 bases and the V segment lost 0 bases, leaving 10 bases of the junction unmatched. Germline V gene sequence: CDR1 SGHKS, CDR2 YYEKEE (reference sequence). This CDR3 contains 19 residues. CDR3 sequence: CASSLGLAGGFANAYEQYF. CDR3 nucleotides: TGTGCCAGCAGCTTGGGACTAGCGGGAGGGTTCGCTAATGCCTACGAGCAGTACTTC.

In its sample, this clone was seen once. The chain employs TRBV2 and TRBJ2-3; TRBD1 agrees at 9 bases. V was pared by 5 bases and J by 0 bases, with 3 bases of the junction left unmatched. Germline values: CDR1 SNHLY, CDR2 FYNNEI. CDR3 size: 15 residues. CDR3 protein: CASSSGQGSTDTQYF. The CDR3 coding sequence is TGTGCCAGCAGTTCTGGACAGGGGAGCACAGATACGCAGTATTTT.

This clone was recorded only once. The chain is built from TRBV14 and TRBJ2-2, with 7 bases matching TRBD2. Germline trimming cut 0 bases from V and 4 bases from J; bases unmatched to any gene: 8. The CDR3 extends over 17 amino acids. Per germline, CDR1 SGHDN and CDR2 FVKESK. The DNA for the CDR3 is TGTGCCAGCAGCCAAGATCGGGTGCTAGCGGCCACCGGGGAGCTGTTTTTT. This sequence encodes CASSQDRVLAATGELFF.

This chain connects TRBV9 to TRBJ2-1; 7 bases are shared with TRBD2. This CDR3 comprises 16 residues. Looked up from germline, CDR1 is SGDLS and CDR2 is YYNGEE. J was trimmed by 0 bases and V by 2 bases; bases with no gene match: 5. The CDR3 protein is CASSVAGASSYNEQFF. In DNA form, the CDR3 reads TGTGCCAGCAGCGTGGCGGGAGCCAGCTCCTACAATGAGCAGTTCTTC.

The V gene is TRBV28, the J gene TRBJ2-7, with D perhaps matching TRBD1 or TRBD2 (6 bases each). V dropped 5 bases and J dropped 4 bases, with 12 bases sitting between them. From germline, CDR1 is MDHEN and CDR2 SYDVKM. This CDR3 region has 13 residues. The CDR3 DNA reads as TGTGCCAGCAGTCACAGGGAGGTGTACGAGCAGTACTTC. Translation gives CASSHREVYEQYF.

The V and J genes are TRBV28 and TRBJ1-5; no firm D call. The CDR3 covers 14 residues. The germline CDR1 and CDR2 sequences are MDHEN and SYDVKM. V was trimmed by 3 bases and J by 2 bases, leaving 8 bases between them. CDR3 in amino acids: CASSFLGGNQPQHF. CDR3 sequence (DNA): TGTGCCAGCAGTTTCTTAGGTGGCAATCAGCCCCAGCATTTT.

The V call is TRBV5-1, the J call TRBJ2-1, with 8 nucleotides matching TRBD2. This CDR3 is built from 15 residues. The J segment lost 4 bases and the V segment lost 5 bases, leaving 8 bases of the junction unmatched. Germline V lookup: CDR1 SGHRS, CDR2 YFSETQ. This chain's CDR3 is CASSFGLASYNEQFF. The CDR3 DNA reads TGCGCCAGCAGTTTTGGACTAGCATCTTACAATGAGCAGTTCTTC.

The CDR3 bases are TGCGCCAGCAGCCAAGATTTACTGGGCACAGATACGCAGTATTTT. Amino acids: CASSQDLLGTDTQYF. The V call is TRBV4-1, the J call TRBJ2-3; D ambiguous. The CDR3 length is 15 residues. Deletions cut 0 bases from V and 1 base from J, with 8 bases between. Per germline, CDR1 MGHRA and CDR2 YSYEKL.

The chain employs TRBV5-1 and TRBJ2-3; D not certain. V was cut by 0 bases and J by 0 bases, with 11 bases left in between. Germline V CDR1 and CDR2: SGHRS, YFSETQ. The CDR3 contains 16 residues. CDR3 in DNA: TGCGCCAGCAGCTTGGCCAGGACGGCTAGCACAGATACGCAGTATTTT. This translates into CASSLARTASTDTQYF.

The V gene is TRBV30, the J gene TRBJ2-7, with a weak D call TRBD1 (5 bases). CDR1 and CDR2 (germline): GTSNPN, SVGIG (reference sequence). V shed 1 base and J shed 2 bases, with 9 bases lying between them. The CDR3 spans 13 residues. In DNA form, the CDR3 reads TGTGCCTGGAGTGGGGGCTTGACCTACGAGCAGTACTTC. Residues: CAWSGGLTYEQYF.

The chain uses TRBV19 and TRBJ1-3; 8 bases align to TRBD1. V shed 9 bases, J shed 4 bases, and the junction held 8 bases outside the gene matches. CDR1 LNHDA and CDR2 SQIVND come from the germline V gene (reference sequence). CDR3 length equals 14 residues. The CDR3 here is CASGAGGIGNTIYF. The DNA of the CDR3 is TGTGCCAGCGGAGCAGGGGGCATCGGAAACACCATATATTTT.

J is TRBJ2-7 and V is TRBV2; weak D call: TRBD1 (8 bases). This CDR3 spans 18 amino acids. From germline, CDR1 is SNHLY and CDR2 FYNNEI. The V end was cut by 7 bases, the J end by 0 bases, with 25 bases between. The DNA of the CDR3 is TGTGCCAGCACAGGGGGCAGTATCAGCCTAGCGGTCTCCTACGAGCAGTACTTC. Protein sequence: CASTGGSISLAVSYEQYF.

The V call is TRBV30, the J call TRBJ2-7; the D call may be TRBD1 or TRBD2 (6 bases each). The germline V gene has CDR1 GTSNPN and CDR2 SVGIG (reference sequence). The V end lost 7 bases, the J end lost 4 bases, and 17 bases lay between the germline ends. The CDR3 covers 13 residues. CDR3 bases: TGTGCCTCGACAGGAGGGGGTGAGTACGAGCAGTACTTC. It codes for CASTGGGEYEQYF.

The chain recombines TRBV18 with TRBJ2-7, with 7 bases identical to TRBD1. V lost 1 base and J lost 7; bases outside the gene matches: 7. Germline V gene data show CDR1 as KGHSH and CDR2 as LQKENI. This CDR3 contains 14 residues. CDR3 coding DNA: TGTGCCAGCTCACCACGGGTCGGGACAGATGAGCAGTACTTC. Amino acids: CASSPRVGTDEQYF.

The CDR3: CASRETSGAAYEQYF. Written as DNA, the CDR3 is TGTGCCAGCAGGGAGACTAGCGGAGCCGCCTACGAGCAGTACTTC. This chain joins TRBV28 and TRBJ2-7; 9 nucleotides match TRBD2. Germline V CDR1 and CDR2: MDHEN, SYDVKM. With 6 bases clipped from V and 2 bases from J, the junction kept 8 bases outside the gene matches. This CDR3 is 15 amino acids long.

This clone was seen once. The rearrangement joins TRBV19 to TRBJ2-6, with D perhaps matching TRBD1 (6 bases). Germline-derived CDR1 and CDR2 are LNHDA and SQIVND (reference sequence). The length of the CDR3 is 18 residues. V lost 6 bases to trimming and J lost 1 base, with 19 bases between them. In DNA, the CDR3 is TGTGCCAGTAGCCCGCCCAGGGGAAAAGGGTCTGGGGCCAACGTCCTGACTTTC. It is translated as CASSPPRGKGSGANVLTF.

The CDR3 is CASNPGLLGGYTF. CDR3 DNA sequence: TGTGCCAGCAATCCAGGACTCCTCGGGGGCTACACCTTC. The chain joins TRBV28 to TRBJ1-2; unclear D gene. The CDR3 has 13 amino acids. The germline CDR1 and CDR2 sequences are MDHEN and SYDVKM. V was clipped by 7 bases and J by 8 bases, with 17 bases between them.

The V gene is TRBV18, the J gene TRBJ2-5, with a weak D call TRBD2 (5 bases). Germline V CDR1 and CDR2: KGHSH, LQKENI. V was shortened by 6 bases and J by 5 bases, with 16 bases between the two germline ends. The CDR3 is 14 residues long. The CDR3 sequence: CASSLADQRETQYF. CDR3 in DNA: TGTGCCAGCTCGCTAGCCGACCAAAGGGAGACCCAGTACTTC.

The gene calls are TRBV5-1 and TRBJ2-5, with D perhaps matching TRBD2 (6 bases). V lost 0 bases and J lost 5, with 11 bases in between. This CDR3 has 14 amino acids. CDR1 SGHRS and CDR2 YFSETQ come from the germline V gene. Here the CDR3 reads CASSLVSGRETQYF. The DNA of the CDR3 is TGCGCCAGCAGCTTGGTTTCTGGGAGGGAGACCCAGTACTTC.

The chain combines TRBV6-4 with TRBJ1-1; weak D call: TRBD1 (5 bases). V was cut by 5 bases and J by 0 bases, with 16 bases left in between. Germline V CDR1 and CDR2: MRHNA, SNTAGT. The CDR3 spans 16 residues. CDR3 sequence: CASSIEAGLMNTEAFF. In nucleotides, the CDR3 is TGTGCCAGCAGTATTGAGGCAGGGCTCATGAACACTGAAGCTTTCTTT.